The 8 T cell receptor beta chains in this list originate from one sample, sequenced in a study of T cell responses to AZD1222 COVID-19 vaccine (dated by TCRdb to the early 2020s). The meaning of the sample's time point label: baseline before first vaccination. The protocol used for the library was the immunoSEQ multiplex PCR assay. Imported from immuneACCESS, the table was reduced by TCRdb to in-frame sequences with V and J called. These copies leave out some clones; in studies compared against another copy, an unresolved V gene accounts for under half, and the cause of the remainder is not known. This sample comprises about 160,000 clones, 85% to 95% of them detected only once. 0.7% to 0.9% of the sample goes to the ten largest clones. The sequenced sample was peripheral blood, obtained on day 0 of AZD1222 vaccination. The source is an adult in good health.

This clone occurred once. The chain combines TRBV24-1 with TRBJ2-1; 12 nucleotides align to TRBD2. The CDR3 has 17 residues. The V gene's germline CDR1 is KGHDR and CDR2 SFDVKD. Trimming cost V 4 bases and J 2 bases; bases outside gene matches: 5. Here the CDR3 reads CATSDNLAGGPYNEQFF. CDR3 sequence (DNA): TGTGCCACCAGTGACAACCTAGCGGGGGGGCCCTACAATGAGCAGTTCTTC.

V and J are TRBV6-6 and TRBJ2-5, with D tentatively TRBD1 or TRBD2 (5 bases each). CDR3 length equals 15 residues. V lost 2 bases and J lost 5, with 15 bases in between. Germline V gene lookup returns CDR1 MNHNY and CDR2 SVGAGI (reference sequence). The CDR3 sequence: CASSYGTQPAETQYF. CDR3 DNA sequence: TGTGCCAGCAGTTACGGGACCCAACCGGCGGAGACCCAGTACTTC.

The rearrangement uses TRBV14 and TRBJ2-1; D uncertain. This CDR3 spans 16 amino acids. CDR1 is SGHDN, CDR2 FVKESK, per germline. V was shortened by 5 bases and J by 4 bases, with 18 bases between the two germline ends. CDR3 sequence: CASSFRRTILYNEQFF. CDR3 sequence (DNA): TGTGCCAGCAGCTTTCGACGGACGATCCTATACAATGAGCAGTTCTTC.

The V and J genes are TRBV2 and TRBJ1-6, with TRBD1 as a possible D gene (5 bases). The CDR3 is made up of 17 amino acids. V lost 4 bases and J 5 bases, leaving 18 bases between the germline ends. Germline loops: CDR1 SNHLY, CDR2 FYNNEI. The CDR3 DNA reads TGTGCCAGCAGTGTCTTGGGGGGACTCGGGGATAATTCACCCCTCCACTTT. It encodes CASSVLGGLGDNSPLHF.

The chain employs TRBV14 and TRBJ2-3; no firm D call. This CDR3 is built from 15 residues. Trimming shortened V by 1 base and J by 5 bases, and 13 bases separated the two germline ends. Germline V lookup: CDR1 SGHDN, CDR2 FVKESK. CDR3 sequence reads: CASSQGPHIGDTQYF. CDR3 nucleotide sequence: TGTGCCAGCAGCCAAGGTCCTCACATCGGAGATACGCAGTATTTT.

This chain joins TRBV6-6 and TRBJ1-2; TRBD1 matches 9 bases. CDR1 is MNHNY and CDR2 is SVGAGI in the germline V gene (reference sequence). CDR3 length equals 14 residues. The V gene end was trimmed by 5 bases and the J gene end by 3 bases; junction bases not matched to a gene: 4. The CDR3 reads CASSIQGADYGYTF. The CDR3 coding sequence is TGTGCCAGCAGTATACAGGGGGCGGACTATGGCTACACCTTC.

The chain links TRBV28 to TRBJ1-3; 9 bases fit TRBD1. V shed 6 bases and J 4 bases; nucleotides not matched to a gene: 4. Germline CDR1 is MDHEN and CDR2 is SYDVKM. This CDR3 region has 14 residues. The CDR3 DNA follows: TGTGCCAGCAGCCACAGGGGGCCCGGAAACACCATATATTTT. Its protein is CASSHRGPGNTIYF.

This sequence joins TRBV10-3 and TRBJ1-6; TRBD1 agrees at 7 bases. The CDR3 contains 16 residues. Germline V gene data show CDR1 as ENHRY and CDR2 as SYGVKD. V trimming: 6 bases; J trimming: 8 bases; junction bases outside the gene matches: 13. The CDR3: CAISLRQGGAHSPLHF. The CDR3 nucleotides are TGTGCCATCAGCCTTAGACAGGGTGGGGCACATTCACCCCTCCACTTT.